This TCR beta chain stems from a study of siplizumab effects on memory and regulatory T cells. Study outcomes and limitations: Unstimulated subset assignment was obtained for only a minor fraction of alloreactive clones.

In the case of this clone: Its specificity is unknown.

Sequenced by immunoSEQ multiplex PCR; TCRdb stores in-frame clones only, minus some. Of about 100,000 clones in the sample, roughly 94% were seen once. Sequencing was done on a sample of Tregs sorted from blood. The clonotype was recovered from a human donor in good health.

CDR3 region: CASSEWVGVSYNEQFF. The CDR3, as DNA: TGTGCCAGCAGTGAATGGGTCGGGGTCTCCTACAATGAGCAGTTCTTC. The V gene is TRBV25-1, the J gene TRBJ2-1; TRBD2 might be the D (5 bases). Trimming took off 1 base at V and 0 bases at J, with 10 bases between the two ends. The germline V gene encodes CDR1 MGHDK and CDR2 SYGVNS. The CDR3 is made up of 16 amino acids.